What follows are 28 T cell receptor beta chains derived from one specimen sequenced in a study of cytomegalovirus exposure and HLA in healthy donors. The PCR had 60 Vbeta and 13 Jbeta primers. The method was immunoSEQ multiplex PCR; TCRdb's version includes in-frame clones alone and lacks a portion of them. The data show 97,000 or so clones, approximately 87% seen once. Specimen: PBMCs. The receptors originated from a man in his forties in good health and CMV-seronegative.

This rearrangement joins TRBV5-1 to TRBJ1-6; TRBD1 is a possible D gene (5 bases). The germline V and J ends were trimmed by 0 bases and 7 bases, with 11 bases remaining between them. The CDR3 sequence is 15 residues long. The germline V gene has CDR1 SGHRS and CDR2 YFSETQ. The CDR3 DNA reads TGCGCCAGCAGCTTGGCAGGGTTGGTGAATTCACCCCTCCACTTT. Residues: CASSLAGLVNSPLHF.

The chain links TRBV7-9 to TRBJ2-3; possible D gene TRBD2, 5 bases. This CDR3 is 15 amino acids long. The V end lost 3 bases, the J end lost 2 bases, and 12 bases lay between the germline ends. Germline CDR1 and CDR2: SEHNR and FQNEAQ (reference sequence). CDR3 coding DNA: TGTGCCAGCAGCTTCGGACTCTCGCCCACAGATACGCAGTATTTT. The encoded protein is CASSFGLSPTDTQYF.

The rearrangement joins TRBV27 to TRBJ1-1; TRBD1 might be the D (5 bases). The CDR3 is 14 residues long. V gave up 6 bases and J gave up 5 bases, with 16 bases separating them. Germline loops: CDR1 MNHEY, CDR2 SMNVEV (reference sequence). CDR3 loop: CASSGPPPGTEAFF. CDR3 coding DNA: TGTGCCAGCAGCGGACCACCCCCAGGGACTGAAGCTTTCTTT.

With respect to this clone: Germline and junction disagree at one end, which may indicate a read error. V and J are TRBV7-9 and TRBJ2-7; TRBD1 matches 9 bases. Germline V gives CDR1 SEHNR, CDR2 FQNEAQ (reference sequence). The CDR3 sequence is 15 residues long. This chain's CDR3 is CSSSLVLTGGDEQYF. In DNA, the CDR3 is TGTTCCAGCAGCTTAGTCTTGACAGGGGGGGACGAGCAGTACTTC.

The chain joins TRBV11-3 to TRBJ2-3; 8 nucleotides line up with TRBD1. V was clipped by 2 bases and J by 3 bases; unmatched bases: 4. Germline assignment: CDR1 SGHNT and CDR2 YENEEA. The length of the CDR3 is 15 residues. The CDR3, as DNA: TGTGCCAGCAGCTTATACAGGGGGGAGACAGATACGCAGTATTTT. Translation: CASSLYRGETDTQYF.

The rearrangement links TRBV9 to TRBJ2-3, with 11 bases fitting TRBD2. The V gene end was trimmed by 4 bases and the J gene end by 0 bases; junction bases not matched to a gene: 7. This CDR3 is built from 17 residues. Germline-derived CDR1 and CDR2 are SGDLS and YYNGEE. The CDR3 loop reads CASSLGLADTSTDTQYF. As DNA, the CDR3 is TGTGCCAGCAGCCTGGGACTAGCGGATACTAGCACAGATACGCAGTATTTT.

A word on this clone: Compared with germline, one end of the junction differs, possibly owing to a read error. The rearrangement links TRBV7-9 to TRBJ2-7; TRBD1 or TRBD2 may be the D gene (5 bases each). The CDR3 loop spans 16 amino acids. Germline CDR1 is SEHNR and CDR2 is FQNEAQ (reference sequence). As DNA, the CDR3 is TGTTCCAGCAGCTTAGGGGAGAGCGTGAGCTCCTACGAGCAGTACTTC. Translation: CSSSLGESVSSYEQYF.

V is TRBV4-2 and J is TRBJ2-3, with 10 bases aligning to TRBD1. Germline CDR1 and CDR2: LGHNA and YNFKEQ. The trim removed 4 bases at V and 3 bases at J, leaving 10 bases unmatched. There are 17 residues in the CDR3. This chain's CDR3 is CASSRPGTGDATDTQYF. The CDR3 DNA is TGTGCCAGCAGCCGTCCCGGGACAGGGGATGCTACAGATACGCAGTATTTT.

The DNA of the CDR3 is TGTGCCAGCAGTTACGGAGGGGTGTTGCACTATGGCTACACCTTC. The encoded protein is CASSYGGVLHYGYTF. The V call is TRBV6-5, the J call TRBJ1-2, with D possibly being TRBD1 (5 bases). Trimming took off 2 bases at V and 3 bases at J, with 13 bases between the two ends. The CDR3 is 15 residues long. The germline gives CDR1 MNHEY, CDR2 SVGAGI.

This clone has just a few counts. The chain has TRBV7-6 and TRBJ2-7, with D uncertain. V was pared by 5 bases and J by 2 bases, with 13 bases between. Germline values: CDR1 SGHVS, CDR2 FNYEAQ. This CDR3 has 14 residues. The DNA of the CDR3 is TGTGCCAGCAGCCCACTCGACAAGCCCTACGAGCAGTACTTC. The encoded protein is CASSPLDKPYEQYF.

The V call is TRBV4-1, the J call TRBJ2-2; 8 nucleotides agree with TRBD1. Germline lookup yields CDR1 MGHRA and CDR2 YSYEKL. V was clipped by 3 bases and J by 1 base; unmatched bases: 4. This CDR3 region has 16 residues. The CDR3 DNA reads TGCGCCAGCAGCCACCCAGGGACAGGGAACACCGGGGAGCTGTTTTTT. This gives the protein CASSHPGTGNTGELFF.

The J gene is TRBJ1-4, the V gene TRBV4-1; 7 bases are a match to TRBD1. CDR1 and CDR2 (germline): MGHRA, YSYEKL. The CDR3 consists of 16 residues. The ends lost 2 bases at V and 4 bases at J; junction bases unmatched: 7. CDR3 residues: CASSQMQGGYNEKLFF. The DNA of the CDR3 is TGCGCCAGCAGCCAAATGCAGGGGGGATATAATGAAAAACTGTTTTTT.

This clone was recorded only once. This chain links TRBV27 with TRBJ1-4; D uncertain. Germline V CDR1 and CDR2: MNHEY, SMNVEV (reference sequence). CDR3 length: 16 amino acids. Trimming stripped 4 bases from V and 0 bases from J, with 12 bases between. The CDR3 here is CASSSGFSATNEKLFF. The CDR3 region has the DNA TGTGCCAGCAGTTCTGGTTTCAGCGCAACTAATGAAAAACTGTTTTTT.

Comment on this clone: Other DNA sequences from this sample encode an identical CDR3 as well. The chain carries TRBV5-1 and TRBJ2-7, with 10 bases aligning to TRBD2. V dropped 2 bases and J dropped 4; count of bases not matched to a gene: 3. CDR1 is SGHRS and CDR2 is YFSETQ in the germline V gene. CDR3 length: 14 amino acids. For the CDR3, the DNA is TGCGCCAGCAGCTTTAGCGGGGGGACTTACGAGCAGTACTTC. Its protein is CASSFSGGTYEQYF.

The CDR3 spells CASFQGEKLFF. CDR3 DNA: TGTGCCAGCTTCCAGGGGGAAAAACTGTTTTTT. The V and J genes are TRBV2 and TRBJ1-4, with TRBD1 as a possible D gene (6 bases). V was shortened by 8 bases and J by 8 bases, with 9 bases between the two germline ends. Germline CDR1 is SNHLY and CDR2 is FYNNEI. This CDR3 contains 11 residues.

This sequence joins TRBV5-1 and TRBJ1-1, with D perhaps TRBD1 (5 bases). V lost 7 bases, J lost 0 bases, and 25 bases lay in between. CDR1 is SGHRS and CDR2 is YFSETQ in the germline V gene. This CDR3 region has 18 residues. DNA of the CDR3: TGCGCCAGCGGGGGGGGTTCGGAGACCGCGTACATGAACACTGAAGCTTTCTTT. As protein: CASGGGSETAYMNTEAFF.

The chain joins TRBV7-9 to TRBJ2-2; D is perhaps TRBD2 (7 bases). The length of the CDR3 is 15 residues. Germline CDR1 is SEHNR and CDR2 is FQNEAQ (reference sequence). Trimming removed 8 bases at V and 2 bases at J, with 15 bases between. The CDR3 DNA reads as TGTGCCAGCCATGCGGGGGCCCTCAACACCGGGGAGCTGTTTTTT. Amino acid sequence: CASHAGALNTGELFF. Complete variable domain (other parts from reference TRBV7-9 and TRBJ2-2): DTGVSQNPRHKITKRGQNVTFRCDPISEHNRLYWYRQTLGQGPEFLTYFQNEAQLEKSRLLSDRFSAERPKGSFSTLEIQRTEQGDSAMYLCASHAGALNTGELFFGEGSRLTVL.

For the CDR3, the DNA is TGTGCCAGCAGCAGCGGGCCAGGCACTAACTATGGCTACACCTTC. Amino acid sequence: CASSSGPGTNYGYTF. The chain carries TRBV9 and TRBJ1-2; no reliable D call. The CDR3 covers 15 residues. Germline V gene data show CDR1 as SGDLS and CDR2 as YYNGEE. V lost 4 bases to trimming and J lost 0 bases, with 13 bases between them.

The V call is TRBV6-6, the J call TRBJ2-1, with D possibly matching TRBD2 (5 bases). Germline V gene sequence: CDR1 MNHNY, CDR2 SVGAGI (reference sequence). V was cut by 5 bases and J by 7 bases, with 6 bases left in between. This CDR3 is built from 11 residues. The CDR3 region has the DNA TGTGCCAGCAGTAGCGGAAATGAGCAGTTCTTC. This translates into CASSSGNEQFF.

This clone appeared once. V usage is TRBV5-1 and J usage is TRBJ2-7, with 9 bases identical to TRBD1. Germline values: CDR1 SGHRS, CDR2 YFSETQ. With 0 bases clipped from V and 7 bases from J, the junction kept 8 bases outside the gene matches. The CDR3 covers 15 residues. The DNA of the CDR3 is TGCGCCAGCAGCTTGGATGGGACAGGGATGGGGGAGCAGTACTTC. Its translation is CASSLDGTGMGEQYF.

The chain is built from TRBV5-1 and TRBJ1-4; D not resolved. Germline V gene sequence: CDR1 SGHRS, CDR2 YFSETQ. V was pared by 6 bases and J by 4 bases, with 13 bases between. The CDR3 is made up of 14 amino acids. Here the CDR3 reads CASTAGSGNEKLFF. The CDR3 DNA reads TGCGCCAGCACCGCGGGCTCGGGTAATGAAAAACTGTTTTTT.

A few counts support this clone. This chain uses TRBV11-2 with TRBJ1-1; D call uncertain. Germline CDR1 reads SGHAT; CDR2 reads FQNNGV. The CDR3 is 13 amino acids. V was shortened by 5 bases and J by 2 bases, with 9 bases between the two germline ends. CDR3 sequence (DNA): TGTGCCAGCAGCCCACAGAGAAACACTGAAGCTTTCTTT. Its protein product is CASSPQRNTEAFF.

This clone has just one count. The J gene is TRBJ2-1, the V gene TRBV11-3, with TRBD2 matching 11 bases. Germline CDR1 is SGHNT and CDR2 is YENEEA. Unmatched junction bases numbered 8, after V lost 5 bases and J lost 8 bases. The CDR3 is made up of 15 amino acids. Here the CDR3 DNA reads TGTGCCAGCAGCCAGCTAGCGGGGGGAAGGCATGAGCAGTTCTTC. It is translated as CASSQLAGGRHEQFF.

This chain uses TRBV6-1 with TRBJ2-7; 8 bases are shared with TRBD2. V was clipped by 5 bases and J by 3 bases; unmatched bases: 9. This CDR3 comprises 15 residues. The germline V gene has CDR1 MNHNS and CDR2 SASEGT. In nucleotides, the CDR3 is TGTGCCAGCAGTAACATTGCGGGGGGCGGCTACGAGCAGTACTTC. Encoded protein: CASSNIAGGGYEQYF.

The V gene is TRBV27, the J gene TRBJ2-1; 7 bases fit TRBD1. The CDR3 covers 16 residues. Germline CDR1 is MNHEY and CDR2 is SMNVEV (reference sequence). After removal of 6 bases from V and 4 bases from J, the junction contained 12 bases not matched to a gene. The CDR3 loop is CASSRPGTALYNEQFF. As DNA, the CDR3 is TGTGCCAGCAGCCGCCCCGGGACAGCACTTTACAATGAGCAGTTCTTC.

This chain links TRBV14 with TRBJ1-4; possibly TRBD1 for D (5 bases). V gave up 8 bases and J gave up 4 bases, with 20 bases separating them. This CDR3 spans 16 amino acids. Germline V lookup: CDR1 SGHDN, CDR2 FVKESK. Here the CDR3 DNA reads TGTGCCAGCCCGGCGGACATTGCTCCTCTTAATGAAAAACTGTTTTTT. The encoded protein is CASPADIAPLNEKLFF.

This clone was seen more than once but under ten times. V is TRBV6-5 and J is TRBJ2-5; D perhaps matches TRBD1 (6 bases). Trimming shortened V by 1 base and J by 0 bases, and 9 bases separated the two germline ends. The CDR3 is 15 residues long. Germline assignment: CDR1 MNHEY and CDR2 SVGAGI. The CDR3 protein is CASSYLGGDQETQYF. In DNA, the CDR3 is TGTGCCAGCAGTTACTTAGGGGGTGACCAAGAGACCCAGTACTTC.

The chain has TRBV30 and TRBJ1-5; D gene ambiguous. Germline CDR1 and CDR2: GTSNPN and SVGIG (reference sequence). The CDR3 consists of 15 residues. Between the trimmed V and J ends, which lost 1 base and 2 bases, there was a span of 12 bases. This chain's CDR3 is CAWSGRRGGNQPQHF. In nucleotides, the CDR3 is TGTGCCTGGAGTGGACGGCGCGGGGGCAATCAGCCCCAGCATTTT. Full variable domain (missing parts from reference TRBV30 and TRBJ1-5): SQTIHQWPATLVQPVGSPLSLECTVEGTSNPNLYWYRQAAGRGLQLLFYSVGIGQISSEVPQNLSASRPQDRQFILSSKKLLLSDSGFYLCAWSGRRGGNQPQHFGDGTRLSIL.